This T cell receptor beta chain was sequenced during a study of cytomegalovirus exposure and HLA in healthy donors. Regarding the study as a whole: In a later analysis, an Asian-associated ancestry cluster reportedly showed fewer N-insertions than the roughly 690-donor mean. Later analysis identified over 15,000 TCR beta sequences associated with HLA alleles, using a false discovery rate threshold of 0.05.

Germline V gene data show CDR1 as MNHEY and CDR2 as SMNVEV (reference sequence). This CDR3 comprises 13 residues. The PCR ran on 60 Vbeta and 13 Jbeta primers. In the original processing: Roughly 9.9 million shared chains were among the approximately 82 million unique TCR beta chains that a later analysis counted. Sequencing was performed with immunoSEQ multiplex PCR; in TCRdb, only in-frame clones are kept and a portion is missing. That table supplies the V and J calls and clone size; D and trimming were determined from the DNA. The sample holds hundreds of thousands of clones, 70% to 90% seen once. Worth noting for this clone: The antigen is not known.

Donors had nominal health at sampling but likely had unrecorded immune exposures. The sequence was obtained from a woman between 18 and 29 years old in good health and CMV-seronegative. Specimen: PBMCs. The J gene is TRBJ2-5, the V gene TRBV27, with D hard to call. The J call may be mistaken, given a closer DNA end match to TRBJ2-7. The CDR3 spells CASSPRSSYEQYF. The CDR3 coding sequence is TGTGCCAGCAGTCCGCGAAGCTCCTACGAGCAGTACTTC.